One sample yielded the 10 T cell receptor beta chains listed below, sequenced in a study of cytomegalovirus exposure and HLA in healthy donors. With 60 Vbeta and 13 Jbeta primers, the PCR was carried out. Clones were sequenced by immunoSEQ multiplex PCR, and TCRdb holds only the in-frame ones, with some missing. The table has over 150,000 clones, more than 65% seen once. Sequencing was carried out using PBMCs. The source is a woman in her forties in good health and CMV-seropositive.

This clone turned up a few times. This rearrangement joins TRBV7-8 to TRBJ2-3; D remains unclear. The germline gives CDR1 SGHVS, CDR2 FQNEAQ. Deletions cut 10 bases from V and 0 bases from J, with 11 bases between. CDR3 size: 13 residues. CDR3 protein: CATRQRSTDTQYF. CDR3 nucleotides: TGTGCCACCCGTCAGCGAAGCACAGATACGCAGTATTTT.

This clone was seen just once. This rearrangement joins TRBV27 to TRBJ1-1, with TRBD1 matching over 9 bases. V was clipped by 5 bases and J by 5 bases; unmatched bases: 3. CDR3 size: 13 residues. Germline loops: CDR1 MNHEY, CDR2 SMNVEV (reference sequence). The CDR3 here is CASSKQGATEAFF. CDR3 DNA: TGTGCCAGCAGTAAACAGGGGGCGACTGAAGCTTTCTTT.

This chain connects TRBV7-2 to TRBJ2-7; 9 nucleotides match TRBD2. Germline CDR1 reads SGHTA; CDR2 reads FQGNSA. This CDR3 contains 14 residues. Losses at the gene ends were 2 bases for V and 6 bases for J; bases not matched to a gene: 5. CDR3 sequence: CASSLLAGAFEQYF. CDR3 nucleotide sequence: TGTGCCAGCAGCTTATTAGCGGGAGCGTTCGAGCAGTACTTC.

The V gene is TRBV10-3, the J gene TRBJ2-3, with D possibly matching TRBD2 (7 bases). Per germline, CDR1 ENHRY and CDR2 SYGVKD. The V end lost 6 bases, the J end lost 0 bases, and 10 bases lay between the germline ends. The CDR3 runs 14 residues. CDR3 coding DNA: TGTGCCATCAGGGGGGGGCTTAGCACAGATACGCAGTATTTT. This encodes CAIRGGLSTDTQYF.

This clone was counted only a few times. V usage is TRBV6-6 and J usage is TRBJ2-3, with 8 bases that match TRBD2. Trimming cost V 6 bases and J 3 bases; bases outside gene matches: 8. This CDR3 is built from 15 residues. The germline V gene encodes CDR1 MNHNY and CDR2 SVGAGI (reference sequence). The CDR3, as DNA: TGTGCCAGCAGCCCGCAGCGGGGGCCTACAGATACGCAGTATTTT. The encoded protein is CASSPQRGPTDTQYF.

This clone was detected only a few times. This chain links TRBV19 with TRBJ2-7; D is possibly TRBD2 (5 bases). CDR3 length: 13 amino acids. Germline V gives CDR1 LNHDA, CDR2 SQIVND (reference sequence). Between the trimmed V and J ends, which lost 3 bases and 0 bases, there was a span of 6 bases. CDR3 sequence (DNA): TGTGCCAGTAGTATCCGGGACTCCTACGAGCAGTACTTC. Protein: CASSIRDSYEQYF.

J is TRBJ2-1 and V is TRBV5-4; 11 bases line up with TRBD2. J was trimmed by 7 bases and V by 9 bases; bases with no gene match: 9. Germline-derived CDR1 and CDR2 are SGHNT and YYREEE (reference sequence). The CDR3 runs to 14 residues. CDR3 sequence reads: CATIAGGPRNEQFF. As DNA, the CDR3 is TGTGCCACCATAGCGGGGGGGCCAAGGAATGAGCAGTTCTTC.

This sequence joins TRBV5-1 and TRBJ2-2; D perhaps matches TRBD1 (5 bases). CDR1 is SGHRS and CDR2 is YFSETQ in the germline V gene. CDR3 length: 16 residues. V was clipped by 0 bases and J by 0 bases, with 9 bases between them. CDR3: CASSLVRQTNTGELFF. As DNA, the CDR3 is TGCGCCAGCAGCTTGGTTCGACAGACGAACACCGGGGAGCTGTTTTTT.

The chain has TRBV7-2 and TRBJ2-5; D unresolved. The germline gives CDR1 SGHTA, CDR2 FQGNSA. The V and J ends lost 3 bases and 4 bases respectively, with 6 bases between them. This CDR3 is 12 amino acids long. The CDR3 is CASSFLRETQYF. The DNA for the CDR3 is TGTGCCAGCAGCTTCCTCAGAGAGACCCAGTACTTC.

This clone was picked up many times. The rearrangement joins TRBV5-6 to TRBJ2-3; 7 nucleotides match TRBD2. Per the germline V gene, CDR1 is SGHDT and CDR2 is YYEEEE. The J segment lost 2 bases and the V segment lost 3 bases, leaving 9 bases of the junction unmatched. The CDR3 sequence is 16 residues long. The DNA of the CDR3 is TGTGCCAGCAGCTCCTTCGGCGGGAGAATCACAGATACGCAGTATTTT. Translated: CASSSFGGRITDTQYF.